The clone carrying this TCR beta chain has just a few counts. The antigen is unknown. TCRdb re-called the reads through MiXCR, storing one row per CDR3 protein. Of about 920,000 distinct CDR3 sequences in the sample, approximately 31% were seen once. The length of the CDR3 is 18 residues. Germline CDR1 reads SEHNR; CDR2 reads FQNEAQ (reference sequence). V was cut by 5 bases and J by 1 base, with 20 bases left in between. This specimen belongs to a study of T cell repertoires in cytomegalovirus infection. Study observations and caveats: Dominating the ex vivo response were HLA-C-restricted CMV-specific TCR beta clonotypes.

This sample comprised cultured CD8+ T cells from PBMCs, obtained from culture after CMV antigen stimulation. The chain combines TRBV7-9 with TRBJ2-2; D possibly corresponds to TRBD1 (8 bases). This receptor was taken from a human donor in good health (CMV status not recorded). Some clones in this sample may be carry-over from other donors' samples. The CDR3 region has the DNA TGTGCCAGCAGCACGGGGGGACAGGCGATCAAGAACACCGGGGAGCTGTTTTTT. Translation gives CASSTGGQAIKNTGELFF.